This T cell receptor (beta chain) was identified during a study of shared clonotypes between healthy human individuals. Germline CDR1 and CDR2: KGHSH and LQKENI. The CDR3 runs 16 residues. The V end was cut by 3 bases, the J end by 5 bases, with 17 bases between. The assay was immunoSEQ multiplex PCR, and TCRdb's table has in-frame clones only and misses some. Of 550,000 to 800,000 clones in the sample, less than 85% were seen once. The source is a woman in her twenties or thirties in good health. The sequenced material came from memory CD4+ T cells sorted from blood. As for subset: CD45RA-negative fraction. The chain couples TRBV18 to TRBJ1-5; D might be TRBD1 (6 bases). The CDR3 here is CASSPGQGLVDQPQHF. The DNA for the CDR3 is TGTGCCAGCTCACCGGGGCAGGGGCTCGTGGATCAGCCCCAGCATTTT. Full variable domain (remainder filled in from reference TRBV18 and TRBJ1-5): NAGVMQNPRHLVRRRGQEARLRCSPMKGHSHVYWYRQLPEEGLKFMVYLQKENIIDESGMPKERFSAEFPKEGPSILRIQQVVRGDSAAYFCASSPGQGLVDQPQHFGDGTRLSIL.